These T cell receptor beta chains were read from a single sample in a study of T cell responses to AZD1222 COVID-19 vaccine. Libraries were prepared by immunoSEQ multiplex PCR; TCRdb keeps only in-frame clonotypes and omits some of them. The sample consists of roughly 120,000 clones, about nine tenths of them appearing once. The input for sequencing was peripheral blood, taken on day 0 of AZD1222 vaccination. The source of these receptors is an adult in good health. The CDR3 runs from the conserved cysteine through the conserved F or W. A D gene is named only where the DNA matches it firmly. Clone sizes are given selectively: once, few, many, or a class where the clone is expanded.

>TRBV7-9|NA|TRBD2|TRBJ2-2
CASSLAPTGTSGTGELFF
TGTGCCAGCAGCTTAGCCCCTACCGGGACTAGCGGGACCGGGGAGCTGTTTTTT
>TRBV18|NA|TRBD1|TRBJ2-2
CASSPGTGRTGELFF
TGTGCCAGCTCACCCGGGACAGGGAGGACCGGGGAGCTGTTTTTT
>TRBV2|once|TRBD2|TRBJ2-3
CASRGTSGTTDTQYF
TGTGCCAGCAGGGGGACTAGCGGAACCACAGATACGCAGTATTTT
>TRBV19|once|TRBD1|TRBJ1-5
CASSTTGGRGQPQHF
TGTGCCAGTAGTACAACAGGGGGCCGGGGACAGCCCCAGCATTTT
>TRBV9|NA|TRBD2|TRBJ2-2
CASSVQRGNTGELFF
TGTGCCAGCAGCGTCCAGCGGGGGAACACCGGGGAGCTGTTTTTT
>TRBV24-1|NA|TRBD1|TRBJ2-2
CATSSSLGQAGTGELFF
TGTGCCACCAGCTCCTCATTAGGACAGGCGGGCACCGGGGAGCTGTTTTTT
>TRBV11-1|NA|NA|TRBJ1-2
CASSQDGYGYTF
TGTGCCAGCAGCCAAGACGGATATGGCTACACCTTC
>TRBV7-9|NA|NA|TRBJ1-2
CASSTWTDYGYTF
TGTGCCAGCAGCACCTGGACGGACTATGGCTACACCTTC
>TRBV5-1|NA|NA|TRBJ2-3
CASRSPVRTSTDTQYF
TGCGCCAGCAGATCCCCAGTTAGGACTAGCACAGATACGCAGTATTTT
>TRBV6-2/TRBV6-3|NA|TRBD1|TRBJ1-1
CASSYQGAAEAFF
TGTGCCAGCAGTTACCAGGGGGCGGCTGAAGCTTTCTTT
>TRBV9|few|NA|TRBJ2-1
CASSAGPNPGDEQFF
TGTGCCAGCAGCGCCGGACCCAACCCCGGCGATGAGCAGTTCTTC
>TRBV5-6|NA|NA|TRBJ1-4
CASSLWGPGEKLFF
TGTGCCAGCAGCTTGTGGGGGCCAGGTGAAAAACTGTTTTTT
>TRBV9|NA|TRBD1|TRBJ1-3
CASGTVPGNTIYF
TGTGCCAGCGGGACAGTCCCTGGAAACACCATATATTTT
>TRBV14|NA|NA|TRBJ1-1
CASSQEGVEAFF
TGTGCCAGCAGCCAAGAAGGTGTGGAAGCTTTCTTT
>TRBV3-1/TRBV3-2|once|NA|TRBJ2-1
CASSQERGGYNEQFF
TGTGCCAGCAGCCAAGAGAGGGGGGGGTACAATGAGCAGTTCTTC
>TRBV30|NA|NA|TRBJ2-7
CAWSDPWAAGAYEQYF
TGTGCCTGGAGCGACCCATGGGCGGCAGGGGCCTACGAGCAGTACTTC
>TRBV4-2|NA|TRBD2|TRBJ2-7
CASSQDRGGGAYEQYF
TGTGCCAGCAGCCAAGATCGTGGGGGAGGGGCCTACGAGCAGTACTTC
>TRBV10-3|once|NA|TRBJ2-2
CAISDFGTGELFF
TGTGCCATCAGTGATTTCGGCACCGGGGAGCTGTTTTTT
>TRBV2|NA|NA|TRBJ1-2
CASSVTRYGYTF
TGTGCCAGCAGTGTAACCAGATATGGCTACACCTTC
>TRBV28|NA|NA|TRBJ1-1
CASSFPRENTEAFF
TGTGCCAGCAGTTTCCCCAGGGAGAACACTGAAGCTTTCTTT
>TRBV10-3|once|NA|TRBJ2-1
CAISVNGGSYNEQFF
TGTGCCATCAGTGTAAACGGTGGGTCCTACAATGAGCAGTTCTTC
>TRBV6-4|NA|TRBD2|TRBJ2-3
CASSDSSGTSYGTDTQYF
TGTGCCAGCAGTGACTCCTCCGGGACTAGTTATGGCACAGATACGCAGTATTTT
>TRBV19|NA|NA|TRBJ1-4
CASKTGTTNEKLFF
TGTGCCAGTAAAACAGGGACAACTAATGAAAAACTGTTTTTT
>TRBV15|NA|NA|TRBJ1-5
CATSSRQINQPQHF
TGTGCCACCAGCAGTAGACAGATCAATCAGCCCCAGCATTTT
>TRBV6-5|NA|NA|TRBJ1-6
CASSYSSVGWNSPLHF
TGTGCCAGCAGTTACTCATCGGTTGGGTGGAATTCACCCCTCCACTTT
>TRBV29-1|NA|NA|TRBJ2-4
CSVEGGNSGKNIQYF
TGCAGCGTCGAGGGGGGGAATAGCGGCAAAAACATTCAGTACTTC
>TRBV5-6|once|NA|TRBJ1-2
CASTTADYGYTF
TGTGCCAGCACCACGGCCGACTATGGCTACACCTTC
>TRBV5-8|NA|NA|TRBJ2-7
CASRIGQTGLYEQYF
TGTGCCAGCAGAATCGGGCAAACAGGACTCTACGAGCAGTACTTC
>TRBV3-1/TRBV3-2|NA|TRBD1|TRBJ2-1
CASSRFGTGDNEQFF
TGTGCCAGCAGCCGATTCGGGACAGGGGATAATGAGCAGTTCTTC
>TRBV7-2|NA|NA|TRBJ1-1
CASSTLQGRTEAFF
TGTGCCAGCAGCACACTACAGGGAAGGACTGAAGCTTTCTTT
>TRBV10-3|once|NA|TRBJ2-3
CAISAATGTDTQYF
TGTGCCATCAGTGCGGCCACCGGCACAGATACGCAGTATTTT
>TRBV28|NA|NA|TRBJ1-1
CASSIRVTEAFF
TGTGCCAGCTCAATCAGGGTAACTGAAGCTTTCTTT
>TRBV7-9|NA|NA|TRBJ1-1
CASSPQTGNTEAFF
TGTGCCAGCAGCCCCCAGACAGGCAACACTGAAGCTTTCTTT
>TRBV6-5|NA|NA|TRBJ1-5
CASSYSFGGGNQPQHF
TGTGCCAGCAGTTACTCGTTCGGGGGCGGCAATCAGCCCCAGCATTTT
>TRBV18|once|NA|TRBJ1-3
CASSPPPGNTIYF
TGTGCCAGCTCACCACCGCCCGGAAACACCATATATTTT
>TRBV11-3|NA|TRBD2|TRBJ2-1
CASSLDGLAREDEQFF
TGTGCCAGCAGCTTAGATGGACTAGCGCGGGAGGATGAGCAGTTCTTC
>TRBV2|NA|TRBD1|TRBJ1-1
CASSEGRGLTEAFF
TGTGCCAGCAGTGAAGGCAGGGGGCTCACTGAAGCTTTCTTT
>TRBV3-1/TRBV3-2|NA|NA|TRBJ2-3
CASSPVLGISDTQYF
TGTGCCAGCAGCCCTGTGTTGGGGATATCAGATACGCAGTATTTT
>TRBV6-5|NA|NA|TRBJ2-7
CASSLTYEQYF
TGTGCCAGCAGTTTAACCTACGAGCAGTACTTC
>TRBV13|once|NA|TRBJ2-3
CASSLDAARDGTDTQYF
TGTGCCAGCAGCCTAGACGCAGCGCGGGACGGCACAGATACGCAGTATTTT
>TRBV6-7|NA|NA|TRBJ1-3
CASSHPGQTDTIYF
TGTGCCAGCAGTCACCCGGGACAAACGGACACCATATATTTT
>TRBV19|NA|NA|TRBJ1-5
CASSIGPSGGQPQHF
TGTGCCAGTAGCATCGGGCCCTCCGGCGGGCAGCCCCAGCATTTT
>TRBV15|few|TRBD2|TRBJ2-1
CATSTIAGGPNEQFF
TGTGCCACCAGCACCATAGCGGGAGGGCCCAATGAGCAGTTCTTC
>TRBV10-3|NA|NA|TRBJ1-2
CAISESVTGSRNYGYTF
TGTGCCATCAGTGAGTCGGTTACAGGGTCCAGGAACTATGGCTACACCTTC